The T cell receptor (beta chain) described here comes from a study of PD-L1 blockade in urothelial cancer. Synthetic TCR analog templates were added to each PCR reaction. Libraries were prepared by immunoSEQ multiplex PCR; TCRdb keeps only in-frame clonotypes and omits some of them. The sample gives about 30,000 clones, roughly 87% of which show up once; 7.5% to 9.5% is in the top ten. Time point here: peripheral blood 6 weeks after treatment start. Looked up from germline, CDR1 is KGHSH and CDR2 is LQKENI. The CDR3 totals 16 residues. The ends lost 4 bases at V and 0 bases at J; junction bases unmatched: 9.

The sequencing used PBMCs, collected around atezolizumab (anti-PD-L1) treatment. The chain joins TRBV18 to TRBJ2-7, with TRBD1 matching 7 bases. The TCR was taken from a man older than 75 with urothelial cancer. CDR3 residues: CASSLSTGPSSYEQYF. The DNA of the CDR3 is TGTGCCAGCTCACTATCGACAGGGCCCAGCTCCTACGAGCAGTACTTC.